The present TCR beta chain was sequenced within a study of CD8 T cells in ankylosing spondylitis. Ten or more counts support this clonotype. The antigen is unknown. Study findings and constraints: Disease-linked clones had a CD8+ phenotype and relatively low frequency in peripheral blood. Apparently characteristic of ankylosing spondylitis blood was a TCR beta motif (roughly eight highly homologous variants).

Quantitative 5'-RACE with molecular barcodes generated TCR beta libraries. In TCRdb, the 5' RACE reads were re-called with MiXCR into one record per CDR3 protein. This sample has roughly 180,000 distinct CDR3 sequences; roughly 10% occur once, and the top ten carry 25% to 35%. The source is a male donor with ankylosing spondylitis or in good health (not recorded which). The sequencing sample was made of blood, either unsorted or a sorted T cell fraction (not recorded which).

In DNA, the CDR3 is TGTGCCAGCAGTGACCACCGGGACAGGGGAAACATTCAGTACTTC. Protein sequence: CASSDHRDRGNIQYF. The chain is built from TRBV6-2 or TRBV6-3 and TRBJ2-4; 10 bases are shared with TRBD1. Per germline, CDR1 MNHEY and CDR2 SVGEGT. The CDR3 totals 15 residues. V lost 5 bases to trimming and J lost 6 bases; unmatched junction nucleotides: 7.